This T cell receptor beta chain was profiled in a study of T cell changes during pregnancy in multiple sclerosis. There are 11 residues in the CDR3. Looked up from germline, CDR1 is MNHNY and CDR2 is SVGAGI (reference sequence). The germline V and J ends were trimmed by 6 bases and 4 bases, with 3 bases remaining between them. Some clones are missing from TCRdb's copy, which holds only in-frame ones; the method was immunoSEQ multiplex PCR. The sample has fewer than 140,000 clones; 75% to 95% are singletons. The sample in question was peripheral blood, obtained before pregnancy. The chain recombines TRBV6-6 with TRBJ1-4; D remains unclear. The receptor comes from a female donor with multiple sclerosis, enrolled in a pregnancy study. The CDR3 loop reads CASSLNEKLFF. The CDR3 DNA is TGTGCCAGCAGCCTTAATGAAAAACTGTTTTTT.